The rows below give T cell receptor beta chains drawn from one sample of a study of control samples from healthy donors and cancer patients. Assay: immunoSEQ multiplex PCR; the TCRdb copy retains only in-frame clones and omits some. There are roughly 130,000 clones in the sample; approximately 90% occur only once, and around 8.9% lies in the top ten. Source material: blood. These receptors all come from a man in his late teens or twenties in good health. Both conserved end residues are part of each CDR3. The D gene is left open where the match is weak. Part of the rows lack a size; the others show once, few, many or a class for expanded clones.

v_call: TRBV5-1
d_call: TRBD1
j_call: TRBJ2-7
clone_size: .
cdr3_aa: CASSLRPGTGRTYEQYF
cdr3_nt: TGCGCCAGCAGCCTAAGACCCGGGACAGGGCGGACCTACGAGCAGTACTTC

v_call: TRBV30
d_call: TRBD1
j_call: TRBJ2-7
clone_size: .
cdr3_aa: CAWSWTGAVDEQYF
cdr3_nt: TGTGCCTGGAGTTGGACAGGGGCGGTGGACGAGCAGTACTTC

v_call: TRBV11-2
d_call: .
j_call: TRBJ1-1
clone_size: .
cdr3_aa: CASSFAGETEAFF
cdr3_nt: TGTGCCAGCAGCTTCGCAGGGGAGACTGAAGCTTTCTTT

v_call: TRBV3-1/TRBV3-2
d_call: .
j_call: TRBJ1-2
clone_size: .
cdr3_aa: CASSQDFAGYGYTF
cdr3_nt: TGTGCCAGCAGCCAAGATTTCGCAGGGTATGGCTACACCTTC

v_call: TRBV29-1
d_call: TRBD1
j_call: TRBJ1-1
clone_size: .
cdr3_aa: CSAGQGNTEAFF
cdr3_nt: TGCAGCGCGGGACAGGGGAACACTGAAGCTTTCTTT

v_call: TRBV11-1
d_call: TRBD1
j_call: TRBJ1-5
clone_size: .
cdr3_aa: CASSADRDQPQHF
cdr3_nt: TGTGCCAGCAGCGCGGACAGGGATCAGCCCCAGCATTTT

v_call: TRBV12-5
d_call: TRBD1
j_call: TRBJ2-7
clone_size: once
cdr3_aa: CASGLAGQGLAYEQYF
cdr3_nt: TGTGCTAGTGGTTTGGCGGGACAGGGACTGGCCTACGAGCAGTACTTC

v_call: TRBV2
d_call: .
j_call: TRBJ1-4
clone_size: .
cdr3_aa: CASRDSEKLFF
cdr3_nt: TGTGCCAGCAGAGACAGTGAAAAACTGTTTTTT

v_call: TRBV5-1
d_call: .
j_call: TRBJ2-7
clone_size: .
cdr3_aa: CASSSGTAYEQYF
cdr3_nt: TGCGCCAGCAGCAGCGGGACAGCATACGAGCAGTACTTC

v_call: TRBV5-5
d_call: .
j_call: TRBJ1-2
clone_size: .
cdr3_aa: CASSLGGHGYTF
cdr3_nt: TGTGCCAGCAGCTTGGGAGGGCATGGCTACACCTTC

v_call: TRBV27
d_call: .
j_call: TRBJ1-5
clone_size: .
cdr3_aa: CASNPGYSNQPQHF
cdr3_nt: TGTGCCAGCAACCCGGGATATAGCAATCAGCCCCAGCATTTT

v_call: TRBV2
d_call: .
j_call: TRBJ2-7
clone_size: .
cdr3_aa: CASSDEHLGEQYF
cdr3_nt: TGTGCCAGCAGTGATGAACACCTAGGAGAGCAGTACTTC

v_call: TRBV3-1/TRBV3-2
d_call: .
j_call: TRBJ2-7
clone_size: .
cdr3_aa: CASSQDTLGPYEQYF
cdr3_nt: TGTGCCAGCAGCCAAGATACCCTAGGGCCCTACGAGCAGTACTTC

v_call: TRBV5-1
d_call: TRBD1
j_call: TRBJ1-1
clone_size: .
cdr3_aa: CASSPQGGTEAFF
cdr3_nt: TGCGCCAGCAGCCCACAGGGGGGCACTGAAGCTTTCTTT

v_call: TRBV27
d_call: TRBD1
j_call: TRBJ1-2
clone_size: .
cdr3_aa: CASRPLTGGDGYTF
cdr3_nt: TGTGCCAGCAGACCATTAACAGGGGGGGATGGCTACACCTTC

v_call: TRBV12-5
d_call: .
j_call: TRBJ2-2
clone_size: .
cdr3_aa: CASGLFWGPVRGVAGELFF
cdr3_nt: TGTGCTAGTGGTTTGTTTTGGGGCCCTGTCAGGGGAGTCGCCGGGGAGCTGTTTTTT

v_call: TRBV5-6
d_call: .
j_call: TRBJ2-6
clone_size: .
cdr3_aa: CASSRATDSSGANVLTF
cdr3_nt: TGTGCCAGCAGCCGCGCGACAGACTCCTCTGGGGCCAACGTCCTGACTTTC

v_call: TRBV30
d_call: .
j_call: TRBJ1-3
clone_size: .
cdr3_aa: CAWSWDTYSGNTIYF
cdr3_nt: TGTGCCTGGAGTTGGGACACTTACTCTGGAAACACCATATATTTT

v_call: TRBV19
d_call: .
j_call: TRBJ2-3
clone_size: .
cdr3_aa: CASTSRGVTSTDTQYF
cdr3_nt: TGTGCCAGTACCTCAAGGGGAGTGACTAGCACAGATACGCAGTATTTT

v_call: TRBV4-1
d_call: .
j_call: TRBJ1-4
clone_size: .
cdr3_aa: CASSRLPGPSNEKLFF
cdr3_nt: TGCGCCAGCAGCCGATTACCGGGGCCTTCCAATGAAAAACTGTTTTTT

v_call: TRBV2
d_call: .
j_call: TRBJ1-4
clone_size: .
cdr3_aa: CASRSKPWWEKLFF
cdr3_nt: TGTGCCAGCAGGAGTAAACCCTGGTGGGAAAAACTGTTTTTT

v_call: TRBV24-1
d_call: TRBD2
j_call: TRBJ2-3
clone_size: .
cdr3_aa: CATSDLGAGASTDTQYF
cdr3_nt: TGTGCCACCAGTGATTTGGGAGCGGGGGCTAGCACAGATACGCAGTATTTT

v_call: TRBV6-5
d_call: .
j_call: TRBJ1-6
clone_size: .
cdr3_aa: CAGSYPDSPLHF
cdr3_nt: TGTGCCGGCAGTTACCCGGATTCACCCCTCCACTTT

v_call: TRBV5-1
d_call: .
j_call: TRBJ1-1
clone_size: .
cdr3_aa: CASRIQTDLEAFF
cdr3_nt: TGCGCCAGCAGAATCCAGACAGACCTTGAAGCTTTCTTT

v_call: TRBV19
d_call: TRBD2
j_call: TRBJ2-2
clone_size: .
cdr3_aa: CASRGRGEINTGELFF
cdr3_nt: TGTGCCAGTCGCGGGCGGGGGGAAATTAACACCGGGGAGCTGTTTTTT

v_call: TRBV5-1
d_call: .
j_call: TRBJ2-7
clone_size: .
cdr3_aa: CASSYSPGPYEQYF
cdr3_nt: TGCGCCAGCAGCTACTCACCGGGGCCCTACGAGCAGTACTTC

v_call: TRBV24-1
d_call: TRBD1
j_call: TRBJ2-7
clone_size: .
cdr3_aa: CATGGQGDVVPYEQYF
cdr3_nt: TGTGCCACAGGGGGACAGGGCGACGTGGTCCCCTACGAGCAGTACTTC

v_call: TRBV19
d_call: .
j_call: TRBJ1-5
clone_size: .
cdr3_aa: CASSSPRLASQPQHF
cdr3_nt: TGTGCCAGTAGTTCCCCTCGACTCGCTAGTCAGCCCCAGCATTTT

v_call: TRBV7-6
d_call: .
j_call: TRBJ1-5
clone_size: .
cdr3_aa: CASSLTVAQPQHF
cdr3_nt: TGTGCCAGCAGCTTAACGGTCGCTCAGCCCCAGCATTTT